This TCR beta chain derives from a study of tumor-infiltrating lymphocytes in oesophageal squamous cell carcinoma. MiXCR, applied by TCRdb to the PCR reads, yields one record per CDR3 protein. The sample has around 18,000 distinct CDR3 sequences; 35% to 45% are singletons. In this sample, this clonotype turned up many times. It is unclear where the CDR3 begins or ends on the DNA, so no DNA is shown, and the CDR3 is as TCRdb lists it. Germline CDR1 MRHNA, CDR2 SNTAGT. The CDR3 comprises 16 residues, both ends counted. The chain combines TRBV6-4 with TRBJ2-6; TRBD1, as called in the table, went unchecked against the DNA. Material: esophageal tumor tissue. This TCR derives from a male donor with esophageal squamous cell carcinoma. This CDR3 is CASSDRNRAEWLHLRF.